Listed below are T cell receptor beta chains from one sample, sequenced in a study of blood T cells in healthy people across ages. TCRdb itself ran the 5' RACE reads through MiXCR, one entry per CDR3 protein. The repertoire has about 940,000 distinct CDR3 sequences, about 48% of them found once; the top ten carry around 15%. The material sequenced was blood. The receptor source for this set is a man aged 25-45 years in good health. Both conserved end residues are part of each CDR3. The D gene is left open where the match is weak. Not every row has a clone size; where given, it reads once, few, many or a size class.

D,size,V,J,DNA,CDR3
NA,NA,TRBV12-3/TRBV12-4,TRBJ2-6,TGTGCCAGCAGCCTAGGGACTGGCAACTCTGGGACCAACGTCCTGACTTTC,CASSLGTGNSGTNVLTF
TRBD1,few,TRBV4-3,TRBJ1-4,TGCGCCAGCAGCCAAGATCCTACTCTCAGGGGGCGCGAAAAACTGTTTTTT,CASSQDPTLRGREKLFF
NA,NA,TRBV4-1,TRBJ2-6,TGCGCCAGCAGCCAAGAAGGGTTAGGTGGGGCCAACGTCCTGACTTTC,CASSQEGLGGANVLTF
TRBD2,few,TRBV2,TRBJ2-5,TGTGCCAGCAGCACGTCGGGGGGGCAAGAGACCCAGTACTTC,CASSTSGGQETQYF
TRBD1,NA,TRBV27,TRBJ2-7,TGTGCCAGCGGAGGGATGGACAGGGGGTCCTACGAGCAGTACTTC,CASGGMDRGSYEQYF
NA,few,TRBV5-1,TRBJ2-7,TGCGCCAGCAGCGTTGAGAACTCCTACGAGCAGTACTTC,CASSVENSYEQYF
NA,NA,TRBV4-3,TRBJ1-4,TGCGCCAGCAGCCTTCAACAGGGCACTAATGAAAAACTGTTTTTT,CASSLQQGTNEKLFF
NA,NA,TRBV4-3,TRBJ2-3,TGCGCCGGCAGCCAAGGGTTACCAGTGACAGGCATAGATACGCAGTATTTT,CAGSQGLPVTGIDTQYF
NA,NA,TRBV14,TRBJ2-3,TGTGCCAGCAACCCAGAGGACAGCACAGATACGCAGTATTTT,CASNPEDSTDTQYF
NA,NA,TRBV4-2,TRBJ1-2,TGTGCCAGCAGCCCCCGAAGTGGGGGAGGCTATGGCTACACCTTC,CASSPRSGGGYGYTF
TRBD1,many,TRBV7-8,TRBJ2-6,TGTGCCAGCACGGGGGGACAGGGAAACTCTGGGGCCAACGTCCTGACTTTC,CASTGGQGNSGANVLTF
NA,few,TRBV28,TRBJ2-5,TGTGCCAGCAGAAACCCCCAAGAGACCCAGTACTTC,CASRNPQETQYF
NA,few,TRBV7-2,TRBJ1-6,TGTGCCAGCAGCTTAGCGGAGCCGCCCCTCCACTTT,CASSLAEPPLHF
TRBD1,NA,TRBV2,TRBJ2-5,TGTGCCAGCAGAGGGACAGCACAAGAGACCCAGTACTTC,CASRGTAQETQYF
NA,few,TRBV28,TRBJ1-1,TGTGCCAGCCTCGCCATGAACACTGAAGCTTTCTTT,CASLAMNTEAFF
NA,many,TRBV21-1,TRBJ2-7,TGTGCCAGCAGCAAAAAGGGGCTAGAGGGTTCCTACGAGCAGTACTTC,CASSKKGLEGSYEQYF
TRBD2,many,TRBV5-4,TRBJ2-1,TGTGCCAGCAGCTCCGGGGGGGTGTACAATGAGCAGTTCTTC,CASSSGGVYNEQFF
NA,NA,TRBV7-9,TRBJ1-1,TGTGCCAGCAGCTCTCGACAGAGCACTGAAGCTTTCTTT,CASSSRQSTEAFF
NA,NA,TRBV5-1,TRBJ1-2,TGCGCCAGCAGCAAGAATTTACCCTCCCTTACAGGAGAAACCTATGGCTACACCTTC,CASSKNLPSLTGETYGYTF
NA,NA,TRBV5-1,TRBJ1-1,TGCGCCAGCAGCTTGGGGTCAGGATGGAAGAACACTGAAGCTTTCTTT,CASSLGSGWKNTEAFF